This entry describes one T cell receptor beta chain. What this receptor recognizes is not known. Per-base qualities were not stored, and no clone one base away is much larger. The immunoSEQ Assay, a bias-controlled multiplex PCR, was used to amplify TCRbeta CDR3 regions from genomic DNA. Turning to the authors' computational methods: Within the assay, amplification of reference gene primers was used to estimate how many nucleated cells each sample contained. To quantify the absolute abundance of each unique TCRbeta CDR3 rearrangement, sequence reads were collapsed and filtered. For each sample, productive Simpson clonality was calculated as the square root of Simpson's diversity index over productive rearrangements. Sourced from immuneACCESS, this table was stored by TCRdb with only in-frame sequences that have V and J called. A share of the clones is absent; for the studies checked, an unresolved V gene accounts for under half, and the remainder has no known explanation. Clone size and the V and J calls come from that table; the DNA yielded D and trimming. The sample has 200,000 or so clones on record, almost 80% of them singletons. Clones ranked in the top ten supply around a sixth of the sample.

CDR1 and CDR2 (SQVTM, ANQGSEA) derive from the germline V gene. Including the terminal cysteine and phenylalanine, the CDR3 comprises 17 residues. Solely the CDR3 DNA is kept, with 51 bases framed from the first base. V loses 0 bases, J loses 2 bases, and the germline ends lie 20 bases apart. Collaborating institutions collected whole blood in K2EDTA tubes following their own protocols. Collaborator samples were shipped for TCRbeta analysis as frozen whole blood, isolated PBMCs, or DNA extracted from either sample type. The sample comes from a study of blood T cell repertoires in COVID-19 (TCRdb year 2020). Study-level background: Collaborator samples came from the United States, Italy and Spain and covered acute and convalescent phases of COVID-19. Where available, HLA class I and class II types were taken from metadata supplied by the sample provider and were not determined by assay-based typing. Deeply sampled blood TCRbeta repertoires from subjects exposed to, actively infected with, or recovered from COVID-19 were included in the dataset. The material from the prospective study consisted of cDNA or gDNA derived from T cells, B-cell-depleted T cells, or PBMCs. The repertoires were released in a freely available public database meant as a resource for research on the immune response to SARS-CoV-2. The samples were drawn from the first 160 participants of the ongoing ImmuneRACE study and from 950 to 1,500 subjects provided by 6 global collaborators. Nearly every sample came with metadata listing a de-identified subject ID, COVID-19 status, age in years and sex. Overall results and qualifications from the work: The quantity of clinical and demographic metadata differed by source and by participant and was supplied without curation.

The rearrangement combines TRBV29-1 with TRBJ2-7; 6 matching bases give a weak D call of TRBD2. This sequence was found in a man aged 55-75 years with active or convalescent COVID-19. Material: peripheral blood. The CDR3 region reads CSVEEGPGLTRPYEQYF. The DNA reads TGCAGCGTTGAAGAAGGTCCGGGACTTACCAGGCCCTACGAGCAGTACTTC.